The 8 T cell receptor beta chains presented below share a single source sample, sequenced in a study of cytomegalovirus exposure and HLA in healthy donors. The PCR had 60 Vbeta and 13 Jbeta primers. This table comes from immunoSEQ multiplex PCR, and its TCRdb copy is limited to in-frame clones, with some not included. Of about 92,000 clones listed, around four fifths are singletons. Material for sequencing was PBMCs. The source of these receptors is a man in his forties or fifties in good health and CMV-seropositive.

This chain joins TRBV27 and TRBJ1-4; a possible D gene is TRBD1 (5 bases). V lost 5 bases and J lost 7, with 14 bases in between. The CDR3 is made up of 14 amino acids. Germline lookup yields CDR1 MNHEY and CDR2 SMNVEV (reference sequence). CDR3: CASSAQGAGEKLFF. Here the CDR3 DNA reads TGTGCCAGCAGTGCTCAGGGTGCTGGTGAAAAACTGTTTTTT.

This rearrangement joins TRBV10-3 to TRBJ1-2, with D unresolved. Germline lookup yields CDR1 ENHRY and CDR2 SYGVKD. This CDR3 is built from 13 residues. Trimming cost V 9 bases and J 6 bases, with 17 bases left between them. For the CDR3, the DNA is TGTGCCATGAAGGCGGAAAGTGTGGATGGCTACACCTTC. This sequence encodes CAMKAESVDGYTF.

Regarding this clone: Sequence at one end of the junction differs from germline and may be a read error. V gene TRBV7-9 combines with J gene TRBJ2-3; TRBD2 is a possible D gene (7 bases). The CDR3 length is 12 residues. Germline V gene data show CDR1 as SEHNR and CDR2 as FQNEAQ (reference sequence). CDR3 region: CASGGAWDTHYF. In nucleotides, the CDR3 is TGTGCCAGCGGGGGGGCCTGGGATACGCACTATTTT. The full variable domain, with the rest looked up from reference TRBV7-9 and TRBJ2-3, is DTGVSQNPRHKITKRGQNVTFRCDPISEHNRLYWYRQTLGQGPEFLTYFQNEAQLEKSRLLSDRFSAERPKGSFSTLEIQRTEQGDSAMYLCASGGAWDTHYFGPGTRLTVL.

The chain links TRBV2 to TRBJ1-1; no clear D. Germline CDR1 reads SNHLY; CDR2 reads FYNNEI. Between the trimmed V and J ends, which lost 8 bases and 4 bases, there was a span of 8 bases. There are 11 residues in the CDR3. The CDR3 protein is CASQEATEAFF. DNA for the CDR3: TGTGCCAGCCAGGAGGCCACTGAAGCTTTCTTT.

V usage is TRBV6-6 and J usage is TRBJ1-6; D not resolved. V was pared by 2 bases and J by 5 bases, with 7 bases between. This CDR3 is 14 amino acids long. Germline CDR1 is MNHNY and CDR2 is SVGAGI (reference sequence). The CDR3 sequence is CASSYERDNSPLHF. The CDR3 region has the DNA TGTGCCAGCAGTTACGAACGCGATAATTCACCCCTCCACTTT.

CDR3 in DNA: TGTGCCAGCAGTTACGGGGAGAACTATGGCTACACCTTC. The encoded protein is CASSYGENYGYTF. This chain joins TRBV6-5 and TRBJ1-2; no clear D. CDR3 length: 13 residues. Germline CDR1 reads MNHEY; CDR2 reads SVGAGI. V lost 2 bases, J lost 2 bases, and 6 bases lay in between.

This clone was seen a single time. The gene calls are TRBV30 and TRBJ2-5; no clear D. The germline V and J ends were trimmed by 0 bases and 1 base, with 6 bases remaining between them. The CDR3 loop spans 13 amino acids. Germline assignment: CDR1 GTSNPN and CDR2 SVGIG (reference sequence). CDR3 coding DNA: TGTGCCTGGAGTGTACAATTCCAAGAGACCCAGTACTTC. This encodes CAWSVQFQETQYF.

The V and J genes are TRBV4-1 and TRBJ2-7; D is undetermined. Trimming took off 1 base at V and 5 bases at J, with 12 bases between the two ends. The CDR3 sequence is 14 residues long. Germline loops: CDR1 MGHRA, CDR2 YSYEKL. CDR3 sequence reads: CASSQGPAFNEQYF. CDR3 sequence (DNA): TGCGCCAGCAGCCAAGGCCCAGCGTTCAACGAGCAGTACTTC.